The 25 T cell receptor beta chains presented below share a single source sample, sequenced in a study of cytomegalovirus exposure and HLA in healthy donors. PCR primers comprised 60 Vbeta and 13 Jbeta primers. Here immunoSEQ multiplex PCR was the method, and the copy in TCRdb shows in-frame clones only, minus some. Found here are about 140,000 clones, around 77% of them singletons; the top ten hold 4.5% to 6%. Sequencing was done on a sample of PBMCs. These receptors were taken from a woman aged 45-59 years in good health and CMV-seronegative.

This clone is a singleton in its sample. The chain is built from TRBV7-9 and TRBJ1-1, with D perhaps matching TRBD1 (6 bases). The CDR3 totals 11 residues. V was cut by 5 bases and J by 8 bases, with 9 bases left in between. Germline CDR1 is SEHNR and CDR2 is FQNEAQ (reference sequence). The CDR3 spells CASSKDREAFF. The CDR3 bases are TGTGCCAGCAGCAAGGACAGAGAAGCTTTCTTT. Full variable domain (outside the CDR3, taken from reference TRBV7-9 and TRBJ1-1): DTGVSQNPRHKITKRGQNVTFRCDPISEHNRLYWYRQTLGQGPEFLTYFQNEAQLEKSRLLSDRFSAERPKGSFSTLEIQRTEQGDSAMYLCASSKDREAFFGQGTRLTVV.

The rearrangement uses TRBV5-1 and TRBJ2-2; 7 bases line up with TRBD1. The CDR3 covers 17 residues. Unmatched junction bases numbered 9, after V lost 0 bases and J lost 4 bases. Germline CDR1 reads SGHRS; CDR2 reads YFSETQ. DNA for the CDR3: TGCGCCAGCAGCTTGGCCCCGGGGACAGAACGCACCGGGGAGCTGTTTTTT. It translates to CASSLAPGTERTGELFF.

This clone turned up a few times. This rearrangement joins TRBV4-3 to TRBJ2-7; D is undetermined. The germline V gene encodes CDR1 LGHNA and CDR2 YSLEER. The CDR3 length is 13 residues. Between the trimmed V and J ends, which lost 3 bases and 7 bases, there was a span of 13 bases. The CDR3 here is CASSQALISEQYF. The DNA of the CDR3 is TGCGCCAGCAGCCAGGCCTTAATCAGTGAGCAGTACTTC.

Comment on this clone: Other nucleotide sequences in the sample specify the same CDR3. The chain joins TRBV29-1 to TRBJ2-7; 8 nucleotides line up with TRBD1. J gave up 2 bases and V 6 bases, and 6 bases lay outside the gene matches. The CDR3 extends over 13 amino acids. Germline CDR1 is SQVTM and CDR2 is ANQGSEA. The CDR3 nucleotides read TGCAGCGTGTCGGGACAGGCCACCTACGAGCAGTACTTC. Encoded protein: CSVSGQATYEQYF.

V gene TRBV10-3 combines with J gene TRBJ1-1, with no clear D. The V and J ends lost 4 bases and 1 base respectively, with 10 bases between them. CDR1 and CDR2 (germline): ENHRY, SYGVKD. This CDR3 region has 14 residues. CDR3: CAISVAGENTEAFF. The DNA for the CDR3 is TGTGCCATCAGTGTTGCCGGGGAGAACACTGAAGCTTTCTTT.

The chain combines TRBV4-2 with TRBJ2-3, with 9 bases that match TRBD2. The germline CDR1 and CDR2 sequences are LGHNA and YNFKEQ. CDR3 length equals 16 residues. Trimming took 3 bases from V and 6 from J; bases not matched to a gene: 10. The CDR3 DNA is TGTGCCAGCAGCCATTCTACGGCGGGGGGGTTGGATACGCAGTATTTT. It specifies CASSHSTAGGLDTQYF.

This clone was observed a handful of times. The chain uses TRBV7-9 and TRBJ2-5; possible D gene TRBD2, 5 bases. The CDR3 sequence is 15 residues long. Germline assignment: CDR1 SEHNR and CDR2 FQNEAQ (reference sequence). V was clipped by 5 bases and J by 5 bases, with 18 bases between them. CDR3 residues: CASSRSTVRGETQYF. In DNA, the CDR3 is TGTGCCAGCAGCCGTAGCACGGTCAGAGGGGAGACCCAGTACTTC.

J is TRBJ2-1 and V is TRBV11-3, with a weak D call TRBD2 (7 bases). Between the trimmed V and J ends, which lost 2 bases and 2 bases, there was a span of 10 bases. The CDR3 length is 15 residues. CDR1 is SGHNT, CDR2 YENEEA, per germline. The CDR3 bases are TGTGCCAGCAGCTTAAGGGGGGGGACCTACAATGAGCAGTTCTTC. It is translated as CASSLRGGTYNEQFF.

This clone was detected only a few times. The chain links TRBV10-1 to TRBJ2-7, with 9 bases identical to TRBD1. The junction had 16 bases not matched to a gene; V was cut back by 3 bases and J by 1 base. Germline V CDR1 and CDR2: WNHNN, SYGVQD (reference sequence). CDR3 size: 19 residues. CDR3 region: CASSEPRTGEIFTSYEQYF. CDR3 nucleotides: TGCGCCAGCAGTGAACCACGGACAGGGGAGATCTTTACGTCCTACGAGCAGTACTTC.

The rearrangement joins TRBV7-2 to TRBJ1-5; D unclear. V was trimmed by 4 bases and J by 7 bases, leaving 20 bases between them. The CDR3 is 16 residues long. From germline, CDR1 is SGHTA and CDR2 FQGNSA. The CDR3 loop is CASSSKAAPEGQPQHF. In DNA, the CDR3 is TGTGCCAGCAGCTCGAAGGCCGCCCCCGAGGGACAGCCCCAGCATTTT.

This clone showed up just a few times. The chain employs TRBV9 and TRBJ1-1; maybe TRBD1 (5 bases). This CDR3 contains 14 residues. Trimming removed 0 bases from V and 8 bases from J, with 14 bases in between. Germline assignment: CDR1 SGDLS and CDR2 YYNGEE. This CDR3 reads CASSVVPGNSEAFF. The CDR3 bases are TGTGCCAGCAGCGTAGTTCCAGGGAACAGCGAAGCTTTCTTT.

The chain recombines TRBV11-3 with TRBJ2-1; TRBD1 agrees at 7 bases. This CDR3 is 15 amino acids long. With 5 bases clipped from V and 0 bases from J, the junction kept 4 bases outside the gene matches. Per the germline V gene, CDR1 is SGHNT and CDR2 is YENEEA. CDR3 DNA: TGTGCCAGCAGCGATGACAGGGACTCCTACAATGAGCAGTTCTTC. It is translated as CASSDDRDSYNEQFF.

This chain links TRBV2 with TRBJ2-1; 15 positions match TRBD2. V dropped 3 bases and J dropped 0; count of bases not matched to a gene: 9. Per germline, CDR1 SNHLY and CDR2 FYNNEI. This CDR3 has 20 residues. The CDR3 is CASSDPGTSGGPSSYNEQFF. The CDR3 DNA is TGTGCCAGCAGTGATCCAGGGACTAGCGGGGGGCCGAGCTCCTACAATGAGCAGTTCTTC.

The rearrangement uses TRBV9 and TRBJ2-3; TRBD2 agrees at 11 bases. Looked up from germline, CDR1 is SGDLS and CDR2 is YYNGEE. The trim removed 0 bases at V and 1 base at J, leaving 4 bases unmatched. The CDR3 has 17 amino acids. The CDR3 DNA is TGTGCCAGCAGCGTAGATCTAGCGGGGGGCCGCACAGATACGCAGTATTTT. Translation: CASSVDLAGGRTDTQYF.

This clone was counted between two and nine times. The rearrangement links TRBV5-4 to TRBJ1-1, with unresolved D. Germline CDR1 is SGHNT and CDR2 is YYREEE (reference sequence). CDR3 length: 12 residues. The V gene lost 4 bases and the J gene lost 0 bases, with 4 bases spanning the gap. The CDR3 spells CASSVLNTEAFF. In nucleotides, the CDR3 is TGTGCCAGCAGCGTATTGAACACTGAAGCTTTCTTT.

This clone has ten or more counts. V usage is TRBV5-6 and J usage is TRBJ2-7; TRBD2 matches 8 bases. The germline gives CDR1 SGHDT, CDR2 YYEEEE. The ends lost 2 bases at V and 7 bases at J; junction bases unmatched: 8. This CDR3 has 14 residues. This CDR3 reads CASSLAGVLPEQYF. CDR3 sequence (DNA): TGTGCCAGCAGCTTAGCGGGGGTTCTTCCGGAGCAGTACTTC.

J is TRBJ2-3 and V is TRBV7-9, with 12 bases aligning to TRBD2. Trimming took 6 bases from V and 3 from J; bases not matched to a gene: 7. CDR3 length: 16 amino acids. Per the germline V gene, CDR1 is SEHNR and CDR2 is FQNEAQ (reference sequence). The CDR3: CASRPRLAGATDTQYF. CDR3 bases: TGTGCCAGCAGGCCGAGACTAGCGGGGGCTACAGATACGCAGTATTTT.

The chain is built from TRBV7-9 and TRBJ2-7; 8 nucleotides align to TRBD2. The V gene end was trimmed by 4 bases and the J gene end by 7 bases; junction bases not matched to a gene: 6. CDR3 length equals 13 residues. From germline, CDR1 is SEHNR and CDR2 FQNEAQ (reference sequence). CDR3 nucleotide sequence: TGTGCCAGCAGCTCCGGGGGGGGTTTAGAGCAGTACTTC. Its translation: CASSSGGGLEQYF.

The J gene is TRBJ2-5, the V gene TRBV19, with a weak D call TRBD2 (6 bases). Per germline, CDR1 LNHDA and CDR2 SQIVND (reference sequence). V lost 3 bases to trimming and J lost 0 bases, with 11 bases between them. The CDR3 sequence is 15 residues long. Here the CDR3 reads CASSIRWGDQETQYF. The CDR3 bases are TGTGCCAGTAGTATCCGTTGGGGGGACCAAGAGACCCAGTACTTC.

The V gene is TRBV2, the J gene TRBJ1-2, with TRBD1 matching 7 bases. CDR1 is SNHLY, CDR2 FYNNEI, per germline. The CDR3 loop spans 14 amino acids. After removal of 5 bases from V and 8 bases from J, the junction contained 11 bases not matched to a gene. CDR3 sequence (DNA): TGTGCCAGCAGTTCCCGGACAGGAGCGGGCGGCTACACCTTC. As protein: CASSSRTGAGGYTF.

The chain links TRBV10-3 to TRBJ2-7; possible D gene TRBD2, 6 bases. The CDR3 totals 15 residues. Germline CDR1 reads ENHRY; CDR2 reads SYGVKD. Trimming stripped 0 bases from V and 3 bases from J, with 12 bases between. Here the CDR3 DNA reads TGTGCCATCAGTGAGTCCCTAGCGCAGGGCTACGAGCAGTACTTC. This codes for CAISESLAQGYEQYF.

The chain employs TRBV25-1 and TRBJ2-1, with TRBD2 identical over 14 bases. V was pared by 4 bases and J by 6 bases, with 2 bases of the junction left unmatched. This CDR3 has 15 residues. The germline V gene encodes CDR1 MGHDK and CDR2 SYGVNS. The CDR3 nucleotides read TGTGCCAGCAGTGGGACTAGCGGGGGGCCCAATGAGCAGTTCTTC. Encoded protein: CASSGTSGGPNEQFF.

The V and J genes are TRBV15 and TRBJ1-5; no reliable D call. CDR1 and CDR2 from the germline V gene are LNHNV and YYDKDF (reference sequence). The CDR3 is 13 amino acids. V lost 5 bases, J lost 6 bases, and 11 bases lay in between. The CDR3 nucleotides are TGTGCCACCAGCGGAGGTAGCGGTCAGCCCCAGCATTTT. Protein: CATSGGSGQPQHF. The variable domain in full, with the rest retrieved from reference TRBV15 and TRBJ1-5, is DAMVIQNPRYQVTQFGKPVTLSCSQTLNHNVMYWYQQKSSQAPKLLFHYYDKDFNNEADTPDNFQSRRPNTSFCFLDIRSPGLGDTAMYLCATSGGSGQPQHFGDGTRLSIL.

This clone occurred a few times. This chain joins TRBV5-1 and TRBJ1-3; no definite D call. This CDR3 region has 14 residues. The V gene's germline CDR1 is SGHRS and CDR2 YFSETQ. Trimming cost V 0 bases and J 4 bases, with 8 bases left between them. CDR3 sequence (DNA): TGCGCCAGCAGCTTGGTAGGGAGGGGAAACACCATATATTTT. Translating it yields CASSLVGRGNTIYF.

This clone was picked up one time. The chain carries TRBV4-2 and TRBJ1-5; tentatively, D is TRBD1 (6 bases). CDR1 is LGHNA, CDR2 YNFKEQ, per germline. CDR3 length: 17 residues. Trimming left V 0 bases short and J 6 bases short, with 18 bases between. CDR3 nucleotides: TGTGCCAGCAGCCAAGATGGGTACAGGGAAAATAGTCAGCCCCAGCATTTT. Translating gives CASSQDGYRENSQPQHF.